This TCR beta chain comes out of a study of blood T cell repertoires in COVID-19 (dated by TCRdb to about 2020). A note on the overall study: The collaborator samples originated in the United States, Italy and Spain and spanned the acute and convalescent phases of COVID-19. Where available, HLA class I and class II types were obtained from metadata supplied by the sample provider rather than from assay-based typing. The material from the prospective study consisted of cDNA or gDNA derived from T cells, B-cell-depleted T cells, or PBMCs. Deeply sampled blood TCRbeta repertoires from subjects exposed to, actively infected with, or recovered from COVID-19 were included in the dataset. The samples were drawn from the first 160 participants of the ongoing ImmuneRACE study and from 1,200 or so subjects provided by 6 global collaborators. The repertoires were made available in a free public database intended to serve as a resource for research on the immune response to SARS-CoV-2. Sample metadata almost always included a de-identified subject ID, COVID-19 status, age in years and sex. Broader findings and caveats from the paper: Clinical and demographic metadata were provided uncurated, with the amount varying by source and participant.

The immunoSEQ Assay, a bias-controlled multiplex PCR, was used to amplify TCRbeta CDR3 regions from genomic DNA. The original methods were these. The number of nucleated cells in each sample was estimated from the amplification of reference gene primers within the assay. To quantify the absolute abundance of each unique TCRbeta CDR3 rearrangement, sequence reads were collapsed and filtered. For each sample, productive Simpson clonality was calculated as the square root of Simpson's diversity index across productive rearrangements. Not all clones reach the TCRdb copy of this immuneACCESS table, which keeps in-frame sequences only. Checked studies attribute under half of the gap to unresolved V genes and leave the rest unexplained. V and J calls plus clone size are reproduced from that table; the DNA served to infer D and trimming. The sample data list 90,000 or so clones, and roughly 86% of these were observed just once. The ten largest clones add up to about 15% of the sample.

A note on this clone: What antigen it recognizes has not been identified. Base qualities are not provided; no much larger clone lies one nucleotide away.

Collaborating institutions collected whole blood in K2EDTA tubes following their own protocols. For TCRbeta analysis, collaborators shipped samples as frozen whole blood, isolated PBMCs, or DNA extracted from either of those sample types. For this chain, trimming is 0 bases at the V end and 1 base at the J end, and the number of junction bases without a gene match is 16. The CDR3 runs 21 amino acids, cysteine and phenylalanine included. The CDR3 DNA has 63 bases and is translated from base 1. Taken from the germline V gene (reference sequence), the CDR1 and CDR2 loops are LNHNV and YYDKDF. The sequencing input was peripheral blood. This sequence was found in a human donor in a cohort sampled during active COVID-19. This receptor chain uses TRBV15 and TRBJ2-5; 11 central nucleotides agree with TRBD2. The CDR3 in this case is CATSRDSGSWASGGSQETQYF. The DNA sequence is TGTGCCACCAGCAGAGATTCGGGCTCTTGGGCTAGCGGGGGGTCCCAAGAGACCCAGTACTTC.